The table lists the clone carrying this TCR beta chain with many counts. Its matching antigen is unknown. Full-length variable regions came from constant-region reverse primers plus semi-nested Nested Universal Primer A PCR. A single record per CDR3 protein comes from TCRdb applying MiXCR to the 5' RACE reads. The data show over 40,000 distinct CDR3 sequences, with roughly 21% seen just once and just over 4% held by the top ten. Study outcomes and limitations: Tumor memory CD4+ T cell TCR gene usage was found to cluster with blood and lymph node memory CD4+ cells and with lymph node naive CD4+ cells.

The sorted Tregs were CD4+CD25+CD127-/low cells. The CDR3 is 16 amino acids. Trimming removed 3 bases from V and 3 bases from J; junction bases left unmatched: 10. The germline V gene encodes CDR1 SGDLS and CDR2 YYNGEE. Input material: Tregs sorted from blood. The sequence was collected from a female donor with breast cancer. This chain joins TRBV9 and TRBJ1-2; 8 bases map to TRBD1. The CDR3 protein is CASSESRDRPDYGYTF. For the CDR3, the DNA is TGTGCCAGCAGCGAGTCCCGGGACAGGCCAGACTATGGCTACACCTTC.